The 12 T cell receptor beta chains presented below share a single source sample, sequenced in a study of Ad26.COV2.S vaccination and SARS-CoV-2 variants. The table came from immunoSEQ multiplex PCR; TCRdb's copy has only in-frame clones and leaves some out. The sample consists of about 350,000 clones, around 90% of them appearing once. Source: peripheral blood, taken after recovery from COVID-19. These receptors all stem from a human donor who had recovered from COVID-19.

V is TRBV25-1 and J is TRBJ2-5, with 7 bases fitting TRBD2. Trimming took 3 bases from V and 0 from J; bases not matched to a gene: 7. Germline V gives CDR1 MGHDK, CDR2 SYGVNS. This CDR3 has 16 residues. CDR3 protein: CASSDSSGKYQETQYF. CDR3 coding DNA: TGTGCCAGCAGTGATTCTAGCGGCAAGTACCAAGAGACCCAGTACTTC.

The rearrangement uses TRBV7-2 and TRBJ1-2, with D maybe TRBD1 (6 bases). The germline V gene has CDR1 SGHTA and CDR2 FQGNSA. The germline V and J ends were trimmed by 1 base and 3 bases, with 15 bases remaining between them. The CDR3 is 16 residues long. As DNA, the CDR3 is TGTGCCAGCAGCTTAGTCGGGGGCTCCGGTGACTATGGCTACACCTTC. It codes for CASSLVGGSGDYGYTF.

This sequence joins TRBV11-2 and TRBJ2-5; a possible D gene is TRBD1 (6 bases). Germline values: CDR1 SGHAT, CDR2 FQNNGV. Trimming removed 2 bases at V and 3 bases at J, with 7 bases between. The CDR3 length is 13 residues. CDR3 sequence reads: CASSLWTEETQYF. As DNA, the CDR3 is TGTGCCAGCAGCTTATGGACAGAAGAGACCCAGTACTTC.

The chain uses TRBV10-1 and TRBJ1-2; the match to TRBD1 covers 7 bases. The V gene end was trimmed by 6 bases and the J gene end by 7 bases; junction bases not matched to a gene: 11. The germline V gene encodes CDR1 WNHNN and CDR2 SYGVQD (reference sequence). This CDR3 is built from 14 residues. The CDR3, as DNA: TGCGCCAGCAGCCCAGACAGGGCCGGTTCTGGCTACACCTTC. Protein product: CASSPDRAGSGYTF.

This chain joins TRBV6-5 and TRBJ2-7; D is possibly TRBD2 (5 bases). This CDR3 comprises 15 residues. V was cut by 6 bases and J by 1 base, with 16 bases left in between. Germline V gives CDR1 MNHEY, CDR2 SVGAGI. The CDR3 protein is CASRHRETTSYEQYF. CDR3 DNA sequence: TGTGCCAGCAGGCATAGGGAGACCACTTCCTACGAGCAGTACTTC.

The V call is TRBV9, the J call TRBJ1-1; D might be TRBD1 (6 bases). Germline V gene sequence: CDR1 SGDLS, CDR2 YYNGEE. The length of the CDR3 is 15 residues. Trimming pared 0 bases from V and 1 base from J, leaving 10 bases between. The CDR3 DNA sequence: TGTGCCAGCAGCGTAGTGGGGGGGCGGAACACTGAAGCTTTCTTT. Protein sequence: CASSVVGGRNTEAFF.

This chain uses TRBV4-1 with TRBJ1-3, with D perhaps matching TRBD1 (5 bases). The V gene's germline CDR1 is MGHRA and CDR2 YSYEKL. V dropped 1 base and J dropped 0 bases, with 13 bases sitting between them. This CDR3 contains 17 residues. CDR3 bases: TGCGCCAGCAGCCAAGGGGGGGGACGCTACTCTGGAAACACCATATATTTT. Amino acid sequence: CASSQGGGRYSGNTIYF.

This rearrangement joins TRBV6-4 to TRBJ2-1; no clear D. The CDR3 is made up of 13 amino acids. CDR1 and CDR2 (germline): MRHNA, SNTAGT. V was clipped by 3 bases and J by 4 bases, with 7 bases between them. CDR3 nucleotides: TGTGCCAGCAGTGAGGGAAGGTACAATGAGCAGTTCTTC. Translating gives CASSEGRYNEQFF.

V is TRBV5-6 and J is TRBJ1-2; unclear D gene. The germline gives CDR1 SGHDT, CDR2 YYEEEE. V was cut by 1 base and J by 2 bases, with 9 bases left in between. The CDR3 has 14 amino acids. The CDR3 reads CASSLFGSNYGYTF. The DNA for the CDR3 is TGTGCCAGCAGCTTGTTCGGCAGCAACTATGGCTACACCTTC.

The chain employs TRBV7-2 and TRBJ1-2; D possibly corresponds to TRBD1 (5 bases). Trimming left V 1 base short and J 7 bases short, with 10 bases between. Per the germline V gene, CDR1 is SGHTA and CDR2 is FQGNSA. This CDR3 has 13 residues. The chain's CDR3 is CASSLGVGVGYTF. The CDR3 coding sequence is TGTGCCAGCAGCTTAGGGGTGGGGGTTGGCTACACCTTC. The entire variable domain, with the rest obtained from reference TRBV7-2 and TRBJ1-2, is as follows: GAGVSQSPSNKVTEKGKDVELRCDPISGHTALYWYRQSLGQGLEFLIYFQGNSAPDKSGLPSDRFSAERTGGSVSTLTIQRTQQEDSAVYLCASSLGVGVGYTFGSGTRLTVV.

V and J are TRBV19 and TRBJ2-2, with D maybe TRBD2 (7 bases). This CDR3 is 17 amino acids long. The germline CDR1 and CDR2 sequences are LNHDA and SQIVND (reference sequence). Trimming removed 5 bases at V and 5 bases at J, with 21 bases between. Written as DNA, the CDR3 is TGTGCCAGTAGTGCCCGATTCGGGGGGCAGGGGACCGGGGAGCTGTTTTTT. It translates to CASSARFGGQGTGELFF. Full variable domain (missing parts from reference TRBV19 and TRBJ2-2): DGGITQSPKYLFRKEGQNVTLSCEQNLNHDAMYWYRQDPGQGLRLIYYSQIVNDFQKGDIAEGYSVSREKKESFPLTVTSAQKNPTAFYLCASSARFGGQGTGELFFGEGSRLTVL.

The V and J genes are TRBV2 and TRBJ2-7; D gene ambiguous. V was trimmed by 5 bases and J by 3 bases, leaving 17 bases between them. This CDR3 is 15 amino acids long. CDR1 and CDR2 from the germline V gene are SNHLY and FYNNEI. The CDR3 sequence is CASSSLPSDGYEQYF. For the CDR3, the DNA is TGTGCCAGCAGTTCCCTTCCCTCCGACGGCTACGAGCAGTACTTC.